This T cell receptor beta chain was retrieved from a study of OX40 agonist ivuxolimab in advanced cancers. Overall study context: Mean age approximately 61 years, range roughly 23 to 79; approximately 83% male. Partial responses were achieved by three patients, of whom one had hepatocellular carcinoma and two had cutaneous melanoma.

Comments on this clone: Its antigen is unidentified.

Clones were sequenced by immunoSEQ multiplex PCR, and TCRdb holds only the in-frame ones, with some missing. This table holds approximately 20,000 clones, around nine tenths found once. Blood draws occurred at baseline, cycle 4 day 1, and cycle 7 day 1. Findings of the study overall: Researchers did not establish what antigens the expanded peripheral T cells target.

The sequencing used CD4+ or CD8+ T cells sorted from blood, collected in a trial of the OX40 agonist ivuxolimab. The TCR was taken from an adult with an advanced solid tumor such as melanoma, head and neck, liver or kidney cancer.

The CDR3 DNA follows: TGTGCCAGCCAACGGGACAGGGACGTCAATCAGCCCCAGCATTTT. It specifies CASQRDRDVNQPQHF. The gene calls are TRBV27 and TRBJ1-5; TRBD1 aligns across 9 bases. The germline gives CDR1 MNHEY, CDR2 SMNVEV (reference sequence). The CDR3 length is 15 residues. V shed 8 bases and J 3 bases; nucleotides not matched to a gene: 8.